This TCR beta chain was sequenced for a study of early T cells in non-severe SARS-CoV-2 infection. Study-wide points: Database matching using VDJdb favored anti-spike CD8 responses, with private and CD4 specificities left missing.

From the 5' RACE reads, TCRdb called clonotypes with MiXCR, one entry per CDR3 protein. The sample records tens of thousands of distinct CDR3 sequences, around 13% being singletons. V dropped 4 bases and J dropped 5 bases, with 12 bases sitting between them. This CDR3 is 13 amino acids long. CDR1 is SNHLY and CDR2 is FYNNEI in the germline V gene. This clonotype was counted between two and nine times. The antigen is undetermined. This chain links TRBV2 with TRBJ2-7, with D maybe TRBD1 (5 bases). This receptor was identified in an adult who was a healthcare worker with PCR-confirmed SARS-CoV-2 infection or an uninfected control (not recorded which). The sample comprised whole blood. The CDR3: CASSATWGHEQYF. The CDR3 bases are TGTGCCAGCAGTGCCACCTGGGGCCACGAGCAGTACTTC. The variable domain in full, with the rest retrieved from reference TRBV2 and TRBJ2-7, is EPEVTQTPSHQVTQMGQEVILRCVPISNHLYFYWYRQILGQKVEFLVSFYNNEISEKSEIFDDQFSVERPDGSNFTLKIRSTKLEDSAMYFCASSATWGHEQYFGPGTRLTVT.